This is a list of T cell receptor beta chains from one sample in a study of post-analysis software for immune sequencing data. Via MiXCR, TCRdb re-called the PCR reads, giving one row per CDR3 protein. Here the sample spans 250,000 to 300,000 distinct CDR3 sequences, just over 35% being singletons. Sequenced sample: blood. Receptors originate from a girl between 5 and 17 years old with multiple sclerosis. The CDR3 runs from the conserved cysteine through the conserved F or W. D genes are given only for firm matches. Only part of the rows carry a size: once, few, many, or a class if the clone is expanded.

size,V,D,J,CDR3,DNA
once,TRBV6-5,TRBD1,TRBJ2-7,CASKGDRTYEQYF,TGTGCCAGCAAGGGGGACAGGACCTACGAGCAGTACTTC
many,TRBV3-1,-,TRBJ1-5,CASSQVSGKPQHF,TGTGCCAGCAGCCAAGTATCAGGGAAGCCCCAGCATTTT
-,TRBV7-6,-,TRBJ2-2,CASLRAGNTGELFF,TGTGCCAGCCTCAGGGCAGGGAACACCGGGGAGCTGTTTTTT
few,TRBV10-3,TRBD2,TRBJ2-3,CAIRAGGPTDTQYF,TGTGCCATCAGAGCGGGAGGCCCCACAGATACGCAGTATTTT
-,TRBV7-2,TRBD2,TRBJ2-3,CASSSRLAGVTDTQYF,TGTGCCAGCAGCTCACGACTAGCGGGCGTCACAGATACGCAGTATTTT
-,TRBV20-1,TRBD2,TRBJ2-5,CSAVRGEQYF,TGCAGTGCTGTCCGGGGGGAGCAGTACTTC
-,TRBV15,-,TRBJ1-2,CATSRGANYGYTF,TGTGCCACCAGCAGAGGGGCTAACTATGGCTACACCTTC
-,TRBV12-3/TRBV12-4,TRBD1,TRBJ2-2,CASSGTGGFTGELFF,TGTGCCAGCAGTGGGACAGGGGGCTTCACCGGGGAGCTGTTTTTT
few,TRBV12-3/TRBV12-4,-,TRBJ1-3,CASRRTESGNTIYF,TGTGCCAGCAGGAGGACAGAATCTGGAAACACCATATATTTT
few,TRBV29-1,TRBD1,TRBJ2-2,CSVAGTGVTGELFF,TGCAGCGTGGCCGGGACAGGGGTCACCGGGGAGCTGTTTTTT
many,TRBV6-1,TRBD2,TRBJ2-3,CASSEGLRGVLTQYF,TGTGCCAGCAGTGAAGGTTTGCGGGGGGTACTGACGCAGTATTTT
-,TRBV9,-,TRBJ1-1,CASSPGTVGSAFF,TGTGCCAGCAGCCCAGGGACGGTAGGATCAGCTTTCTTT
many,TRBV4-1,-,TRBJ1-1,CASRGRGGLTEAFF,TGCGCCAGCAGGGGACGAGGGGGGCTTACTGAAGCTTTCTTT
many,TRBV20-1,-,TRBJ2-5,CSAYGPLIQETQYF,TGCAGTGCCTACGGACCGCTTATCCAAGAGACCCAGTACTTC
-,TRBV5-1,-,TRBJ2-7,CASSLADNYEQYF,TGCGCCAGCAGCTTGGCGGACAACTACGAGCAGTACTTC
many,TRBV12-3/TRBV12-4,-,TRBJ2-1,CASSYGHLREQFF,TGTGCCAGCAGCTACGGACACTTAAGGGAGCAGTTCTTC
-,TRBV6-5,-,TRBJ1-2,CASSLRSSYGYTF,TGTGCCAGCAGTTTGCGCTCCTCCTATGGCTACACCTTC
many,TRBV5-1,TRBD2,TRBJ2-3,CASYHLAGSADTQYF,TGCGCCAGCTACCACCTAGCGGGAAGTGCAGATACGCAGTATTTT
few,TRBV28,-,TRBJ1-6,CASRERSYNSPLHF,TGTGCCAGCAGGGAGAGATCCTATAATTCACCCCTCCACTTT
many,TRBV6-1,-,TRBJ1-1,CASSPPRGPRGMNTEAFF,TGTGCCAGCAGTCCTCCCCGAGGACCTAGGGGAATGAACACTGAAGCTTTCTTT
-,TRBV19,-,TRBJ1-1,CASSIRRRNTEAFF,TGTGCCAGTAGTATCCGACGGAGGAACACTGAAGCTTTCTTT
-,TRBV29-1,-,TRBJ2-3,CSAAGTQETSTDTQYF,TGCAGCGCCGCCGGGACACAAGAAACTAGCACAGATACGCAGTATTTT
-,TRBV7-9,-,TRBJ2-7,CASSQKGYEQYF,TGTGCCAGCAGCCAAAAGGGTTACGAGCAGTACTTC
once,TRBV7-2,-,TRBJ2-7,CASSLGGTVPSYEQYF,TGTGCCAGCAGCTTAGGCGGAACAGTCCCTTCCTACGAGCAGTACTTC
few,TRBV29-1,TRBD2,TRBJ2-1,CSVEDSRTSGAKGEQFF,TGCAGCGTTGAAGATTCTAGGACTAGCGGGGCCAAAGGTGAGCAGTTCTTC
-,TRBV7-9,TRBD2,TRBJ2-1,CASSLLPAGGPSMLFF,TGTGCCAGCAGCTTATTACCAGCGGGAGGGCCTTCCATGCTGTTCTTC
-,TRBV29-1,-,TRBJ1-2,CSVGRQGPPYTF,TGCAGCGTTGGTCGCCAGGGGCCCCCCTACACCTTC
many,TRBV5-5,TRBD1,TRBJ2-7,CASSLNRGPSAPTYEQYF,TGTGCCAGCAGCTTGAACAGGGGACCATCTGCCCCCACCTACGAGCAGTACTTC
many,TRBV29-1,-,TRBJ2-4,CSVETGGNIQYF,TGCAGCGTTGAAACAGGCGGGAACATTCAGTACTTC
many,TRBV5-1,-,TRBJ1-5,CASSTGPQGTQHF,TGCGCCAGCAGTACGGGGCCCCAGGGGACCCAGCATTTT
-,TRBV12-3/TRBV12-4,-,TRBJ1-5,CASSLARAGRQQPQHF,TGTGCCAGCAGTTTAGCGCGGGCAGGCAGGCAGCAGCCCCAGCATTTT
many,TRBV7-2,-,TRBJ2-1,CASSLGGQSSYNEQFF,TGTGCCAGCAGCTTAGGGGGGCAAAGCTCCTACAATGAGCAGTTCTTC
many,TRBV5-1,-,TRBJ1-6,CASSSNNSPLHF,TGCGCCAGCAGCTCTAATAATTCACCCCTCCACTTT
many,TRBV13,TRBD2,TRBJ2-1,CASSLGLAEQFF,TGTGCCAGCAGTTTAGGACTAGCGGAGCAGTTCTTC
-,TRBV29-1,-,TRBJ2-1,CSVEDSFANNEQFF,TGCAGCGTTGAGGACTCCTTCGCGAACAATGAGCAGTTCTTC
many,TRBV6-2/TRBV6-3,TRBD2,TRBJ2-7,CASSPGLAGIRSYEQYF,TGTGCCAGCAGTCCGGGACTAGCGGGGATACGCTCCTACGAGCAGTACTTC
-,TRBV5-1,TRBD1,TRBJ2-5,CASSPGTGEETQYF,TGCGCCAGCAGCCCAGGGACAGGGGAGGAGACCCAGTACTTC
few,TRBV3-1,-,TRBJ2-3,CASMSADTQYF,TGTGCCAGCATGAGCGCAGATACGCAGTATTTT
few,TRBV19,-,TRBJ2-3,CASSIGQATDTQYF,TGTGCCAGTAGTATAGGACAGGCCACAGATACGCAGTATTTT
many,TRBV2,TRBD2,TRBJ2-1,CASTGLDRKGEQFF,TGTGCCAGCACCGGACTAGACCGCAAGGGTGAGCAGTTCTTC
many,TRBV20-1,-,TRBJ2-3,CSASEGGYTDTQYF,TGCAGTGCTAGTGAGGGGGGATACACAGATACGCAGTATTTT
-,TRBV4-2,-,TRBJ2-7,CASSQDQVTTPYEQYF,TGTGCCAGCAGCCAAGATCAGGTGACTACCCCCTACGAGCAGTACTTC
few,TRBV29-1,-,TRBJ1-2,CSVVHPGEGYTF,TGCAGCGTTGTCCACCCGGGGGAAGGCTACACCTTC
-,TRBV27,-,TRBJ2-3,CASSFQGPDTDTQYF,TGTGCCAGCAGTTTCCAGGGGCCGGACACAGATACGCAGTATTTT
few,TRBV20-1,-,TRBJ1-1,CSARDGQPNTEAFF,TGCAGTGCTAGAGACGGGCAGCCGAACACTGAAGCTTTCTTT
many,TRBV7-2,-,TRBJ1-5,CASSFGQNNQPQHF,TGTGCCAGCAGCTTTGGGCAGAATAATCAGCCCCAGCATTTT
many,TRBV6-5,TRBD1,TRBJ1-1,CASSYRPGTEQNTEAFF,TGTGCCAGCAGTTACCGTCCCGGGACAGAACAGAACACTGAAGCTTTCTTT
many,TRBV29-1,TRBD2,TRBJ2-3,CSVSGTSGSTDTQYF,TGCAGCGTGTCCGGGACTAGCGGGAGCACAGATACGCAGTATTTT
many,TRBV13,TRBD2,TRBJ2-1,CASSSQRGAYNEQFF,TGTGCCAGCAGCTCGCAGCGGGGGGCCTACAATGAGCAGTTCTTC
many,TRBV6-1,TRBD2,TRBJ2-1,CASSSTSGGFHTYNEQFF,TGTGCCAGCAGCTCAACTAGCGGGGGCTTCCATACCTACAATGAGCAGTTCTTC
once,TRBV15,TRBD1,TRBJ1-5,CATSTTGATQPQHF,TGTGCCACCAGCACGACAGGGGCTACTCAGCCCCAGCATTTT
few,TRBV20-1,-,TRBJ2-3,CSALAGSKAEDTQYF,TGCAGTGCGCTGGCCGGGAGCAAAGCAGAAGATACGCAGTATTTT
many,TRBV12-3/TRBV12-4,-,TRBJ1-1,CASSLIRGEAFF,TGTGCCAGCAGTTTAATCAGGGGTGAAGCTTTCTTT
many,TRBV10-3,TRBD1,TRBJ2-1,CAISGQGASYNEQFF,TGTGCCATCAGTGGCCAGGGGGCCTCCTACAATGAGCAGTTCTTC
many,TRBV5-1,TRBD1,TRBJ2-3,CASSLGTGLAPTDTQYF,TGCGCCAGCAGCTTGGGGACAGGGCTAGCACCCACAGATACGCAGTATTTT
many,TRBV11-2,-,TRBJ1-4,CASSLDYRPQRNEKLFF,TGTGCCAGCAGCTTAGATTACAGACCTCAAAGGAATGAAAAACTGTTTTTT
-,TRBV6-5,-,TRBJ1-2,CASSYMERDGYTF,TGTGCCAGCAGTTACATGGAGAGAGATGGCTACACCTTC
few,TRBV20-1,TRBD1,TRBJ1-5,CSARGGQGNQPQHF,TGCAGTGCTAGAGGGGGACAGGGGAATCAGCCCCAGCATTTT
many,TRBV29-1,TRBD2,TRBJ2-5,CSVGEGSTVQETQYF,TGCAGCGTTGGGGAGGGGAGCACGGTCCAAGAGACCCAGTACTTC
few,TRBV4-1,-,TRBJ2-2,CASSQVTTGTGELFF,TGCGCCAGCAGCCAAGTTACTACGGGGACCGGGGAGCTGTTTTTT